The clone carrying this TCR beta chain was picked up many times. The sample is drawn from a study of early T cells in non-severe SARS-CoV-2 infection. Via MiXCR, TCRdb re-called the 5' RACE reads, giving one row per CDR3 protein. The sample has around 33,000 distinct CDR3 sequences, 4.5% to 5% seen once. This CDR3 spans 14 amino acids. V lost 0 bases to trimming and J lost 4 bases, with 8 bases between them. The germline V gene encodes CDR1 MNHEY and CDR2 SVGAGI. What was sequenced was whole blood. The sequence derives from an adult who was a healthcare worker with PCR-confirmed SARS-CoV-2 infection or an uninfected control (not recorded which). The J gene is TRBJ2-3, the V gene TRBV6-5; D ambiguous. The CDR3 here is CASSYSILPDTQYF. The CDR3 DNA is TGTGCCAGCAGTTACTCGATTCTCCCAGATACGCAGTATTTT.